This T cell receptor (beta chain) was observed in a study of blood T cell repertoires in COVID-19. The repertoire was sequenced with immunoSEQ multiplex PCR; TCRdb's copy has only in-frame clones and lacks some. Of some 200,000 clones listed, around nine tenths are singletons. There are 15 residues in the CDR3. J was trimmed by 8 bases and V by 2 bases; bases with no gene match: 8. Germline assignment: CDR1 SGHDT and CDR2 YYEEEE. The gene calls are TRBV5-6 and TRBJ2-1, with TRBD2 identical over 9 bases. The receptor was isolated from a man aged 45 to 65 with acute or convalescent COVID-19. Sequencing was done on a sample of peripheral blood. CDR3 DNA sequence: TGTGCCAGCAGCTTTCCCGCGGGAGGGTCCGATGAGCAGTTCTTC. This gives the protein CASSFPAGGSDEQFF. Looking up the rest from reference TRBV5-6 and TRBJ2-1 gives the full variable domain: DAGVTQSPTHLIKTRGQQVTLRCSPKSGHDTVSWYQQALGQGPQFIFQYYEEEERQRGNFPDRFSGHQFPNYSSELNVNALLLGDSALYLCASSFPAGGSDEQFFGPGTRLTVL.